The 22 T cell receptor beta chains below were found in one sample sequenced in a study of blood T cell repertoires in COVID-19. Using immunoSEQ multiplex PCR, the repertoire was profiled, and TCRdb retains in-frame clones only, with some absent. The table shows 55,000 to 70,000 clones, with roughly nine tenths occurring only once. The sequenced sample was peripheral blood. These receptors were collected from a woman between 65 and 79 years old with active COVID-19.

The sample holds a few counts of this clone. The CDR3, as DNA: TGTGCCAGCAGTTTATTTCGGGGGGCAAACACTGAAGCTTTCTTT. It is translated as CASSLFRGANTEAFF. The J gene is TRBJ1-1, the V gene TRBV28, with D perhaps TRBD1 (6 bases). Germline V lookup: CDR1 MDHEN, CDR2 SYDVKM. The ends were cut back, 1 base at V and 2 bases at J, with 11 bases in the middle. The CDR3 consists of 15 residues.

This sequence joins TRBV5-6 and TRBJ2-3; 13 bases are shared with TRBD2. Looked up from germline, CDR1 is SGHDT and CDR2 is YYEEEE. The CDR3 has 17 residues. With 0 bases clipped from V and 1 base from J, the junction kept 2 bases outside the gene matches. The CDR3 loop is CASSLVGTSGGTDTQYF. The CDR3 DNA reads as TGTGCCAGCAGCTTGGTTGGGACTAGCGGGGGCACAGATACGCAGTATTTT.

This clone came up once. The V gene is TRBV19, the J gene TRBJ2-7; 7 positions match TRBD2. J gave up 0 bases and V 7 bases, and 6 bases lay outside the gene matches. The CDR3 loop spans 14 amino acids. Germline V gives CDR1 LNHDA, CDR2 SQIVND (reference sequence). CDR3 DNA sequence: TGTGCCAGTAATGAGGGGAGGGCCTCCTACGAGCAGTACTTC. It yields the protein CASNEGRASYEQYF.

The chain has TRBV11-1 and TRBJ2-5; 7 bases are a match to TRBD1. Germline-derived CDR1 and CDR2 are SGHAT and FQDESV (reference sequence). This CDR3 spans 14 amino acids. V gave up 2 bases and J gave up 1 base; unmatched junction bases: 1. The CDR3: CASSLNRGQETQYF. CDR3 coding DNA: TGTGCCAGCAGCTTAAACAGGGGCCAAGAGACCCAGTACTTC.

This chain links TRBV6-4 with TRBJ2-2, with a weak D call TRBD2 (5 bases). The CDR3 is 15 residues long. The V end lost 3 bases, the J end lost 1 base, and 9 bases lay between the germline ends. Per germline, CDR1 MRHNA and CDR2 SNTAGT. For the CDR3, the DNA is TGTGCCAGCAGTGAGCAAGCGGAGAACACCGGGGAGCTGTTTTTT. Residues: CASSEQAENTGELFF.

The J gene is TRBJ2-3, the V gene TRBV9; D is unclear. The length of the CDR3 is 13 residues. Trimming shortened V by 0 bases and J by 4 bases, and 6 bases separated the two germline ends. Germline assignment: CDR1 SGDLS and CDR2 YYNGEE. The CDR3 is CASSVGLPDTQYF. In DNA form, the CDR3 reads TGTGCCAGCAGCGTAGGCCTACCAGATACGCAGTATTTT.

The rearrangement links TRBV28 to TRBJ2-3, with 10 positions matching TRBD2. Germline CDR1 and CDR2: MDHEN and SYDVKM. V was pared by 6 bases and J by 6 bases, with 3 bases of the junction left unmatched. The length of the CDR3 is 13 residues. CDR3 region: CASRVGLADTQYF. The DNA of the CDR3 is TGTGCCAGCAGGGTGGGACTAGCGGATACGCAGTATTTT.

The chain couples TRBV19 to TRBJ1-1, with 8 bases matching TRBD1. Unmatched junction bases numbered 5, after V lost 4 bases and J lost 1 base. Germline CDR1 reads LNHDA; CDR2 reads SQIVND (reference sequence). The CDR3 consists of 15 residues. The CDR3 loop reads CASSREGQANTEAFF. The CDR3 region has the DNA TGTGCCAGTAGTAGAGAGGGACAGGCGAACACTGAAGCTTTCTTT.

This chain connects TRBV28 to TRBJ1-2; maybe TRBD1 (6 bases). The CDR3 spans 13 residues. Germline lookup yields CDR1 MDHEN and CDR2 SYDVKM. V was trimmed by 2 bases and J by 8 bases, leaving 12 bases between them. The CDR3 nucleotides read TGTGCCAGCAGTTTAGAACAGGGTCGAGGCTACACCTTC. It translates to CASSLEQGRGYTF.

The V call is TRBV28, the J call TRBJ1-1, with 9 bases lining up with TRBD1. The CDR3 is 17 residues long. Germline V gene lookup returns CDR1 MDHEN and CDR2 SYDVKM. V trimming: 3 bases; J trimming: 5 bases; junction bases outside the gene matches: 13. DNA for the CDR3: TGTGCCAGCAGTTTGTCCACAGGGGGCAGGAGTCGAACTGAAGCTTTCTTT. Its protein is CASSLSTGGRSRTEAFF.

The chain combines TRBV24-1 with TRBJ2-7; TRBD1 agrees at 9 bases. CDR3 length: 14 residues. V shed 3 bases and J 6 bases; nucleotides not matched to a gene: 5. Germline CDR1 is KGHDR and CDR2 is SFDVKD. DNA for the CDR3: TGTGCCACCAGTGATCCAGGGACAGGGAGCGAGCAGTACTTC. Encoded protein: CATSDPGTGSEQYF.

DNA for the CDR3: TGTGCCAGCAGCTTGGAGCGGGCCCTTCATGAGCAGTTCTTC. It encodes CASSLERALHEQFF. This chain connects TRBV13 to TRBJ2-1; tentatively, D is TRBD2 (6 bases). Trimming cost V 3 bases and J 8 bases, with 14 bases left between them. This CDR3 contains 14 residues. In germline, CDR1 is PRHDT, CDR2 FYEKMQ (reference sequence).

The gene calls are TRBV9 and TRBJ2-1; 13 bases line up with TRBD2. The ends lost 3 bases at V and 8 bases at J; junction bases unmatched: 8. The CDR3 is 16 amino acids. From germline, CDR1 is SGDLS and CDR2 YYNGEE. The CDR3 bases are TGTGCCAGCAGCGCCTGGACTAGCGGGAGTATCCATGAGCAGTTCTTC. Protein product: CASSAWTSGSIHEQFF.

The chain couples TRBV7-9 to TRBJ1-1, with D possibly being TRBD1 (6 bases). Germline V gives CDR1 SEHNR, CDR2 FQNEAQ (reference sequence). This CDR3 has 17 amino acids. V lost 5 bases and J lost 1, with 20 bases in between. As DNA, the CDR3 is TGTGCCAGCAGCCCAAGAAGACCAGGGGCGAAGAACACTGAAGCTTTCTTT. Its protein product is CASSPRRPGAKNTEAFF.

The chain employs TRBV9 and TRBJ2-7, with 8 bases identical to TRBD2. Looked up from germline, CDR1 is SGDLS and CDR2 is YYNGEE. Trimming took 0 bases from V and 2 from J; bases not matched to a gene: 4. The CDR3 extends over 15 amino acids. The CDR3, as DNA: TGTGCCAGCAGCGTAGAGGCGGGAGGAGCCTACGAGCAGTACTTC. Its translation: CASSVEAGGAYEQYF.

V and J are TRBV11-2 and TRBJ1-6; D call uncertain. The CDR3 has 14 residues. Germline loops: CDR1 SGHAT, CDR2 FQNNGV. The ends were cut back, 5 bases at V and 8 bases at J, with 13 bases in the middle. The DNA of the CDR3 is TGTGCCAGCAGCCAATCGTCGGGAGATTCACCCCTCCACTTT. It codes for CASSQSSGDSPLHF.

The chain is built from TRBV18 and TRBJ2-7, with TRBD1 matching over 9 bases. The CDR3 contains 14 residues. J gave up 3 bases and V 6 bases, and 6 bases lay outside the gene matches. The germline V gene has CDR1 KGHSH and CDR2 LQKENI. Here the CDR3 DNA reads TGTGCCAGCTCGTCGGGACAGGGCCTCTACGAGCAGTACTTC. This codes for CASSSGQGLYEQYF.

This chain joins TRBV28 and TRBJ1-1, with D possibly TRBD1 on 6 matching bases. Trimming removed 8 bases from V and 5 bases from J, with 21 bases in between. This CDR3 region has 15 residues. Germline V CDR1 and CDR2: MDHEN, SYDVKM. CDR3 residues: CASSLPRGSGTEAFF. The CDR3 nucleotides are TGTGCCAGCTCCCTCCCCAGGGGCTCTGGAACTGAAGCTTTCTTT.

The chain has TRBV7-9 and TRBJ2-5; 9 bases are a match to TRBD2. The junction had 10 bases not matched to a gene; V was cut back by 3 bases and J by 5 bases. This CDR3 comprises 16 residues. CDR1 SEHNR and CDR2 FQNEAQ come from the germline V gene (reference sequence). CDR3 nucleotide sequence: TGTGCCAGCAGCTTTGGTAGCGGGAGACGGGCGGAGACCCAGTACTTC. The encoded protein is CASSFGSGRRAETQYF.

CDR3 nucleotide sequence: TGTGCCAGCAGTTGGGGACTAGCGAACACCGGGGAGCTGTTTTTT. This translates into CASSWGLANTGELFF. The chain uses TRBV6-6 and TRBJ2-2; 8 nucleotides line up with TRBD2. The CDR3 is 15 residues long. CDR1 and CDR2 from the germline V gene are MNHNY and SVGAGI (reference sequence). Trimming at V came to 4 bases and at J to 0 bases, leaving 1 base not matched to a gene.

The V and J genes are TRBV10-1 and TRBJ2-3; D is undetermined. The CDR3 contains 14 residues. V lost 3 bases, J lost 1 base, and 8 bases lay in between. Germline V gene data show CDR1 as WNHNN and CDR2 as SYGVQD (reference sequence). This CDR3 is CASSDASGTDTQYF. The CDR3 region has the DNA TGCGCCAGCAGTGATGCGAGTGGCACAGATACGCAGTATTTT.

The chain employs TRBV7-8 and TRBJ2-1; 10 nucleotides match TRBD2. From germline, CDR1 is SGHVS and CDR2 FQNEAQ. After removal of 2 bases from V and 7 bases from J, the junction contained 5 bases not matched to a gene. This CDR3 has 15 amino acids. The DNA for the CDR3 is TGTGCCAGCAGCTTATGGACTAGCGGAAGTAATGAGCAGTTCTTC. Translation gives CASSLWTSGSNEQFF.